Listed below are T cell receptor beta chains from one sample, sequenced in a study of blood T cell repertoires in COVID-19. Sequencing used immunoSEQ multiplex PCR; TCRdb keeps in-frame clones, though not all of them. The sample yields around 200,000 clones, 70% to 90% seen once. Sequencing was carried out using PBMCs or T cells enriched from blood (not recorded which). These receptors all come from a woman between 25 and 40 years old who had been exposed to COVID-19. Both conserved end residues are part of each CDR3. D genes are given only for firm matches. The size entry is marked missing in some rows and otherwise reads once, few, many or a size class.

v_call	d_call	clone_size	j_call	cdr3_aa	cdr3_nt
TRBV19	TRBD1	-	TRBJ2-7	CASSATGFRQGSYEQYF	TGTGCCAGTAGTGCGACCGGGTTCAGACAGGGTTCCTACGAGCAGTACTTC
TRBV27	TRBD1	-	TRBJ1-2	CASSFTGGYGYTF	TGTGCCAGCAGTTTCACAGGGGGGTATGGCTACACCTTC
TRBV7-8	TRBD1	-	TRBJ1-2	CASSRRTGNYGYTF	TGTGCCAGCAGCCGACGGACAGGGAACTATGGCTACACCTTC
TRBV6-5	-	-	TRBJ2-7	CASSATSYEQYF	TGTGCCAGCAGCGCCACTAGCTACGAGCAGTACTTC
TRBV7-9	-	-	TRBJ2-7	CASSPPTGTYEQYF	TGTGCCAGCAGCCCACCGACGGGGACCTACGAGCAGTACTTC
TRBV5-1	TRBD2	-	TRBJ2-5	CASSDPTLAGAGETQYF	TGCGCCAGCAGCGACCCCACTCTAGCGGGGGCGGGGGAGACCCAGTACTTC
TRBV11-3	TRBD2	-	TRBJ2-7	CASSPRVAGGYEQYF	TGTGCCAGCAGCCCCCGGGTAGCGGGGGGGTACGAGCAGTACTTC
TRBV5-1	-	-	TRBJ1-1	CASSLWSGDKKTEAFF	TGCGCCAGCAGCTTGTGGTCAGGGGATAAGAAAACTGAAGCTTTCTTT
TRBV29-1	TRBD1	-	TRBJ1-2	CSVDTTGVGGYTF	TGCAGCGTGGATACTACAGGGGTAGGCGGCTACACCTTC
TRBV2	-	-	TRBJ1-2	CASRLGVNYLYGYTF	TGTGCCAGCAGGCTCGGGGTTAACTATCTCTATGGCTACACCTTC
TRBV30	-	-	TRBJ1-3	CAWTERGNGNTIYF	TGTGCCTGGACAGAACGGGGTAATGGAAACACCATATATTTT
TRBV10-1	-	-	TRBJ2-1	CASSEPNNEQFF	TGCGCCAGCAGTGAACCTAACAATGAGCAGTTCTTC
TRBV5-6	-	-	TRBJ1-1	CASSNTGLMGTEAFF	TGTGCCAGCAGTAATACAGGGTTGATGGGCACTGAAGCTTTCTTT
TRBV4-1	-	-	TRBJ1-1	CASSLGEGGNTEAFF	TGCGCCAGCAGCCTTGGTGAGGGAGGAAACACTGAAGCTTTCTTT
TRBV29-1	-	-	TRBJ2-7	CSVESQAEPTAQYF	TGCAGCGTTGAGTCACAGGCCGAACCTACTGCGCAGTACTTC
TRBV19	TRBD1	-	TRBJ1-4	CASSIFGTDYSTNEKLFF	TGTGCCAGTAGTATCTTTGGGACAGACTATTCAACTAATGAAAAACTGTTTTTT
TRBV5-1	TRBD1	-	TRBJ1-6	CASSFGQEYSPLHF	TGCGCCAGCAGCTTCGGACAGGAGTATTCACCCCTCCACTTT
TRBV5-1	TRBD1	once	TRBJ1-1	CASSDGRTGNTEAFF	TGCGCCAGCAGCGACGGTCGGACAGGTAACACTGAAGCTTTCTTT
TRBV4-1	TRBD1	once	TRBJ1-5	CASSQDAFGTENQPQHF	TGCGCCAGCAGCCAAGATGCCTTCGGGACAGAGAATCAGCCCCAGCATTTT
TRBV6-5	TRBD1	-	TRBJ2-2	CASRGQGYAGELFF	TGTGCCAGCAGAGGACAGGGATATGCCGGGGAGCTGTTTTTT
TRBV5-5	-	-	TRBJ2-1	CASRSYNEQFF	TGTGCCAGCAGATCGTACAATGAGCAGTTCTTC
TRBV5-6	TRBD1	-	TRBJ2-1	CASSLGQGRSEQFF	TGTGCCAGCAGCTTGGGACAGGGAAGAAGTGAGCAGTTCTTC
TRBV9	-	-	TRBJ2-1	CASSVAGVFFYEQFF	TGTGCCAGCAGCGTAGCGGGGGTATTCTTCTATGAGCAGTTCTTC
TRBV19	-	-	TRBJ2-2	CASSITNTGELFF	TGTGCCAGTAGTATTACGAACACCGGGGAGCTGTTTTTT
TRBV30	-	-	TRBJ2-2	CAWSDGQYLTVNSNTGELFF	TGTGCCTGGAGTGACGGACAGTATTTGACCGTCAACTCTAACACCGGGGAGCTGTTTTTT
TRBV6-5	TRBD2	-	TRBJ2-5	CASSFAGGRETQYF	TGTGCCAGCAGTTTCGCGGGGGGGCGAGAGACCCAGTACTTC
TRBV7-2	-	-	TRBJ1-3	CASSASKGNTIYF	TGTGCCAGCAGCGCCTCAAAGGGGAACACCATATATTTT
TRBV12-5	-	few	TRBJ1-5	CASGDQGWGNQPQHF	TGTGCTAGTGGTGATCAGGGGTGGGGCAATCAGCCCCAGCATTTT
TRBV9	TRBD2	few	TRBJ2-3	CASSVAGGQGDTQYF	TGTGCCAGCAGCGTAGCGGGGGGGCAGGGAGATACGCAGTATTTT
TRBV25-1	TRBD2	-	TRBJ2-1	CASSEFGGTSGGDNEQFF	TGTGCCAGCAGTGAATTCGGGGGCACTAGCGGGGGAGACAATGAGCAGTTCTTC
TRBV18	-	-	TRBJ2-3	CASSPSSRDGQYF	TGTGCCAGCTCACCATCATCGCGGGACGGGCAGTATTTT
TRBV5-1	-	few	TRBJ2-7	CASSPTGTYEQYF	TGCGCCAGCAGCCCCACAGGGACCTACGAGCAGTACTTC
TRBV9	-	-	TRBJ2-1	CASSGSGGSSYNEQFF	TGTGCCAGCAGCGGATCCGGGGGAAGCTCCTACAATGAGCAGTTCTTC
TRBV18	-	-	TRBJ2-1	CASSPSVRLQSYNEQFF	TGTGCCAGCTCACCATCGGTTCGCTTGCAATCCTACAATGAGCAGTTCTTC
TRBV5-1	-	-	TRBJ2-7	CASSLVSTFPQGRGEQYF	TGCGCCAGCAGCTTGGTTAGTACGTTCCCACAGGGAAGAGGCGAGCAGTACTTC
TRBV27	-	-	TRBJ2-3	CASSPRGAVSTDTQYF	TGTGCCAGCAGTCCCAGGGGAGCGGTTAGCACAGATACGCAGTATTTT
TRBV19	TRBD1	once	TRBJ1-5	CASSRTGVQPQHF	TGTGCCAGTAGTAGGACAGGGGTGCAGCCCCAGCATTTT
TRBV19	-	-	TRBJ1-4	CASSTAQWGQGMDEKLFF	TGTGCCAGTAGTACCGCCCAGTGGGGGCAGGGGATGGATGAAAAACTGTTTTTT
TRBV24-1	TRBD1	-	TRBJ1-2	CATSDPTGAEANYGYTF	TGTGCCACCAGTGACCCGACAGGGGCTGAAGCTAACTATGGCTACACCTTC
TRBV5-1	-	-	TRBJ2-7	CASSFLGVSEQYF	TGCGCCAGCAGCTTCCTGGGAGTCTCCGAGCAGTACTTC
TRBV11-3	-	-	TRBJ2-3	CASSPPTAGTQYF	TGTGCCAGCAGCCCCCCGACGGCGGGGACCCAGTATTTT
TRBV2	-	-	TRBJ1-5	CASRRAERSNQPQHF	TGTGCCAGCAGGAGGGCAGAGAGGAGCAATCAGCCCCAGCATTTT
TRBV19	TRBD1	once	TRBJ1-2	CASSIPGQGFYGYTF	TGTGCCAGTAGTATACCGGGACAGGGGTTCTATGGCTACACCTTC
TRBV14	-	few	TRBJ1-6	CASSQDRGSSPLHF	TGTGCCAGCAGCCAAGACAGGGGTAGCTCACCCCTCCACTTT
TRBV4-1	-	-	TRBJ2-1	CASSQAGLPHNEQFF	TGCGCCAGCAGCCAAGCAGGACTCCCCCACAATGAGCAGTTCTTC
TRBV4-2	-	few	TRBJ2-7	CASSQARQGPLEQYF	TGTGCCAGCAGCCAAGCGCGTCAGGGTCCCCTCGAGCAGTACTTC